The 18 T cell receptor beta chains in this list originate from one sample, sequenced in a study of a mutant IDH1 vaccine in newly diagnosed glioma. Time point of the sample: week 47, end of study. The content of each vaccine dose was 300 ug of mutant IDH1 20-mer peptide, and topical imiquimod accompanied it. Measured with immunoSEQ multiplex PCR; TCRdb has only the in-frame clones, and not every one. Here the sample spans about 94,000 clones, roughly 89% being singletons. Their target antigens are unknown. Sample: PBMCs, taken from a glioma patient whose treatment included an IDH1 peptide vaccine. All receptors derive from a woman in her 50s with glioma.

The rearrangement joins TRBV6-6 to TRBJ2-7; TRBD1 matches 8 bases. Germline CDR1 is MNHNY and CDR2 is SVGAGI (reference sequence). The CDR3 is 15 amino acids. V gave up 2 bases and J gave up 1 base; unmatched junction bases: 4. CDR3 bases: TGTGCCAGCAGTTACCAACAGGGGGTTTCCTACGAGCAGTACTTC. Its protein is CASSYQQGVSYEQYF.

The chain is built from TRBV30 and TRBJ1-4; 7 bases map to TRBD1. The germline V gene encodes CDR1 GTSNPN and CDR2 SVGIG (reference sequence). V dropped 0 bases and J dropped 7; count of bases not matched to a gene: 11. This CDR3 has 16 residues. The CDR3 coding sequence is TGTGCCTGGAGTGTGAAACAGGGGTCCCGTTTTGAAAAACTGTTTTTT. Protein: CAWSVKQGSRFEKLFF.

V is TRBV5-1 and J is TRBJ2-1, with 10 bases that match TRBD2. With V trimmed by 5 bases and J by 2 bases, 4 bases remained unmatched. The CDR3 contains 15 residues. Germline V lookup: CDR1 SGHRS, CDR2 YFSETQ. The DNA of the CDR3 is TGCGCCAGCAGTCGGACTAGCGGAACCTACAATGAGCAGTTCTTC. It specifies CASSRTSGTYNEQFF. Full variable domain (outside the CDR3, taken from reference TRBV5-1 and TRBJ2-1): KAGVTQTPRYLIKTRGQQVTLSCSPISGHRSVSWYQQTPGQGLQFLFEYFSETQRNKGNFPGRFSGRQFSNSRSEMNVSTLELGDSALYLCASSRTSGTYNEQFFGPGTRLTVL.

This chain connects TRBV13 to TRBJ2-7; D may be TRBD1 (6 bases). The germline V and J ends were trimmed by 4 bases and 5 bases, with 12 bases remaining between them. This CDR3 region has 13 residues. The germline V gene has CDR1 PRHDT and CDR2 FYEKMQ (reference sequence). The CDR3 here is CASSSNRVHEQYF. The CDR3 bases are TGTGCCAGCAGCTCCAACAGGGTCCACGAGCAGTACTTC.

This chain joins TRBV10-2 and TRBJ1-1; D perhaps matches TRBD1 (5 bases). Germline CDR1 and CDR2: WSHSY and SAAADI. This CDR3 has 16 amino acids. V dropped 0 bases and J dropped 6 bases, with 17 bases sitting between them. The CDR3 loop reads CASSESGTAGLPEAFF. The CDR3, as DNA: TGCGCCAGCAGTGAGTCCGGGACTGCCGGATTACCTGAAGCTTTCTTT.

J is TRBJ1-4 and V is TRBV5-1; D not certain. There are 15 residues in the CDR3. V lost 1 base and J lost 1, with 8 bases in between. Germline values: CDR1 SGHRS, CDR2 YFSETQ. This CDR3 is CASSLSGGTNEKLFF. CDR3 sequence (DNA): TGCGCCAGCAGCTTGTCAGGAGGAACTAATGAAAAACTGTTTTTT.

Here the CDR3 reads CASTSSAWSRSNEKLFF. DNA for the CDR3: TGTGCCAGCACCTCATCGGCGTGGTCTCGTTCTAATGAAAAACTGTTTTTT. The chain combines TRBV28 with TRBJ1-4; no firm D call. The CDR3 contains 17 residues. From germline, CDR1 is MDHEN and CDR2 SYDVKM. V was shortened by 7 bases and J by 3 bases, with 21 bases between the two germline ends.

The rearrangement joins TRBV29-1 to TRBJ1-1; D unclear. Germline V gene lookup returns CDR1 SQVTM and CDR2 ANQGSEA. V gave up 3 bases and J gave up 0 bases, with 8 bases separating them. CDR3 length: 13 residues. The CDR3 loop is CSVESRMNTEAFF. Here the CDR3 DNA reads TGCAGCGTTGAGTCCAGGATGAACACTGAAGCTTTCTTT.

The V call is TRBV11-2, the J call TRBJ1-1, with 8 bases that match TRBD1. Germline loops: CDR1 SGHAT, CDR2 FQNNGV. J was trimmed by 4 bases and V by 5 bases; bases with no gene match: 9. The CDR3 is 15 residues long. CDR3 nucleotides: TGTGCCAGCAGCCCCTGGACAGGGTGGATCACTGAAGCTTTCTTT. This encodes CASSPWTGWITEAFF.

V usage is TRBV30 and J usage is TRBJ1-4; D may be TRBD1 (5 bases). Germline-derived CDR1 and CDR2 are GTSNPN and SVGIG (reference sequence). There are 15 residues in the CDR3. Trimming took 5 bases from V and 8 from J, leaving 21 bases between them. The CDR3: CAWGGVRPGGEKLFF. DNA of the CDR3: TGTGCCTGGGGAGGGGTCCGCCCCGGAGGAGAAAAACTGTTTTTT.

The CDR3: CASRPRGTGGYNEQFF. Written as DNA, the CDR3 is TGTGCCAGCAGACCTCGTGGGACAGGGGGATATAATGAGCAGTTCTTC. This chain joins TRBV6-6 and TRBJ2-1, with 11 bases identical to TRBD1. The CDR3 totals 16 residues. CDR1 is MNHNY and CDR2 is SVGAGI in the germline V gene (reference sequence). The ends lost 6 bases at V and 7 bases at J; junction bases unmatched: 11.

CDR3 DNA sequence: TGCGCCAGCAGCTTGACCCAGACAGGGGCTTACGAGCAGTACTTC. Translation gives CASSLTQTGAYEQYF. The V call is TRBV5-1, the J call TRBJ2-7, with 8 bases lining up with TRBD1. The CDR3 spans 15 residues. The ends lost 1 base at V and 4 bases at J; junction bases unmatched: 7. The germline V gene has CDR1 SGHRS and CDR2 YFSETQ.

V and J are TRBV6-5 and TRBJ1-5, with D tentatively TRBD1 (6 bases). The CDR3 spans 14 residues. Between the trimmed V and J ends, which lost 0 bases and 5 bases, there was a span of 8 bases. Germline V gene sequence: CDR1 MNHEY, CDR2 SVGAGI. CDR3 protein: CASSYSQGYQPQHF. The CDR3 DNA follows: TGTGCCAGCAGTTACTCACAGGGATATCAGCCCCAGCATTTT.

This clone appeared a single time. The chain is built from TRBV29-1 and TRBJ1-2; D is uncertain. V was clipped by 2 bases and J by 6 bases, with 13 bases between them. Germline V lookup: CDR1 SQVTM, CDR2 ANQGSEA. The CDR3 spans 13 residues. CDR3 in DNA: TGCAGCGTTGAACTGTCCGCGGTGGATGGCTACACCTTC. Translating it yields CSVELSAVDGYTF.

The V gene is TRBV28, the J gene TRBJ2-2, with no clear D. Per the germline V gene, CDR1 is MDHEN and CDR2 is SYDVKM. This CDR3 has 13 residues. Trimming cost V 3 bases and J 6 bases, with 8 bases left between them. For the CDR3, the DNA is TGTGCCAGCAGTTTTGGCTCCCCCGGGGAGCTGTTTTTT. Protein sequence: CASSFGSPGELFF.

This sequence joins TRBV5-5 and TRBJ2-6, with 12 bases lining up with TRBD2. With V trimmed by 0 bases and J by 0 bases, 4 bases remained unmatched. Germline V lookup: CDR1 SGHKS, CDR2 YYEKEE (reference sequence). This CDR3 region has 19 residues. Here the CDR3 DNA reads TGTGCCAGCAGCTTGGCGGGACTAGCGGGTTCCTCTGGGGCCAACGTCCTGACTTTC. It translates to CASSLAGLAGSSGANVLTF.

The V gene is TRBV10-3, the J gene TRBJ2-1; no firm D call. With 0 bases removed from V and 2 bases from J, the gap between germline ends came to 8 bases. Per the germline V gene, CDR1 is ENHRY and CDR2 is SYGVKD. This CDR3 spans 15 amino acids. CDR3 residues: CAISESSRPYNEQFF. For the CDR3, the DNA is TGTGCCATCAGTGAGTCGAGTAGGCCCTACAATGAGCAGTTCTTC.

This clone appeared once. The rearrangement uses TRBV9 and TRBJ2-3; 11 positions agree with TRBD2. Germline V gene sequence: CDR1 SGDLS, CDR2 YYNGEE. This CDR3 is 15 amino acids long. J was trimmed by 5 bases and V by 0 bases; bases with no gene match: 2. CDR3 DNA sequence: TGTGCCAGCAGCGTAGATAGCGGGAGGGGAGATACGCAGTATTTT. This gives the protein CASSVDSGRGDTQYF.